These T cell receptor beta chains were read from a single sample in a study of shared clonotypes between healthy human individuals. Profiling relied on immunoSEQ multiplex PCR, and the TCRdb table lists in-frame clones only, not all of them. The sample carries about a million clones, about 80% recorded once. Sequencing was carried out using memory CD4+ T cells from PBMCs. The receptors come from a man aged 18 to 30 in good health. Some clones in this sample may be carry-over from other donors' samples. CDR3s include the opening cysteine and the closing phenylalanine or tryptophan. D genes are given only for firm matches. Part of the rows lack a size; the others show once, few, many or a class for expanded clones.

>-|-|TRBJ1-5|TRBV4-1
TGCGCCAGCAGCCAAGATTCGGGCGGACTCAATCAGCCCCAGCATTTT
CASSQDSGGLNQPQHF
>-|-|TRBJ2-5|TRBV28
TGTGCCAGCAACCTTCCGGGTCGGGAGACCCAGTACTTC
CASNLPGRETQYF
>-|-|TRBJ2-5|TRBV18
TGTGCCAGCTCAGGGCAACGCGGGACCCAGTACTTC
CASSGQRGTQYF
>few|TRBD2|TRBJ2-7|TRBV28
TGTGCCAGCAGACCCGGGGGGTCGGGACTGCAGTACTTC
CASRPGGSGLQYF
>-|TRBD2|TRBJ2-7|TRBV7-2
TGTGCCAGCATAGAGCGCAGCGGGAGTTACGAGCAGTACTTC
CASIERSGSYEQYF
>-|-|TRBJ2-3|TRBV5-1
TGCGCCAGCAGCTTTATCACAGATACGCAGTATTTT
CASSFITDTQYF
>-|TRBD1|TRBJ1-4|TRBV7-2
TGTGCCAGCAGCTTCGGACAGGTTAATGAAAAACTGTTTTTT
CASSFGQVNEKLFF
>-|TRBD1|TRBJ2-7|TRBV27
TGTGCCAGCAGTAACGGGGACAGCTCCTACGAGCAGTACTTC
CASSNGDSSYEQYF
>-|TRBD2|TRBJ2-3|TRBV2
TGTGCCAGCAGTGCCAGTTGGACTAGCGGTAGCACAGATACGCAGTATTTT
CASSASWTSGSTDTQYF
>-|-|TRBJ2-3|TRBV6-1
TGTGCCAGCACAATAACAGAGAGCACAGATACGCAGTATTTT
CASTITESTDTQYF
>-|-|TRBJ2-1|TRBV7-2
TGTGCCAGCAGCTTAATCCCCGGAAAGCAGTTCTTC
CASSLIPGKQFF
>-|-|TRBJ1-4|TRBV5-8
TGTGCCAGCCGCGTTTCTACTAATGAAAAACTGTTTTTT
CASRVSTNEKLFF
>few|-|TRBJ1-1|TRBV6-5
TGTGCCAGCAGTCAACACGGCACTGAAGCTTTCTTT
CASSQHGTEAFF
>-|TRBD1|TRBJ1-2|TRBV30
TGTGCTTGGAGTAAGGAGACAGGGGTTGTCTATGGCTACACCTTC
CAWSKETGVVYGYTF
>-|-|TRBJ1-2|TRBV19
TGTGCCAGTAGCTCTGTTCAGGGGAAGAACTATGGCTACACCTTC
CASSSVQGKNYGYTF
>few|-|TRBJ1-2|TRBV19
TGTGCCAGTAGTATGGGGGGAACACGGGGGTCCCGGCGAGATGGCTACACCTTC
CASSMGGTRGSRRDGYTF
>-|TRBD1|TRBJ1-6|TRBV7-2
TGTGCCAGCAGCTTAAACAGGGGCAATTCACCCCTCCACTTT
CASSLNRGNSPLHF
>-|TRBD1|TRBJ2-5|TRBV11-3
TGTGCCAGCAGCTTAGGAGGGGGCAGGTCGGCAGGGTCAGAGACCCAGTACTTC
CASSLGGGRSAGSETQYF
>-|TRBD1|TRBJ2-5|TRBV2
TGTGCCAGCAGCGCTGACAGGGTCGAGACCCAGTACTTC
CASSADRVETQYF
>once|-|TRBJ2-7|TRBV27
TGTGCCAGCAGTTGGGGTTTGGAGTCCTACGAGCAGTACTTC
CASSWGLESYEQYF
>-|-|TRBJ1-1|TRBV28
TGTGCCAGCAATGAGGGGAACACTGAAGCTTTCTTT
CASNEGNTEAFF
>few|-|TRBJ1-2|TRBV6-5
TGTGCCAGCACGGACGAAGGTTATGGCTACACCTTC
CASTDEGYGYTF
>-|TRBD2|TRBJ2-1|TRBV7-7
TGTGCCAGCAGCTTAGACGGGACTAGCGGGAGTCCCCGATTTAATGAGCAGTTCTTC
CASSLDGTSGSPRFNEQFF
>-|-|TRBJ1-2|TRBV5-6
TGTGCCAGCAGGGGCCAGGGATTTAGTGGCTACACCTTC
CASRGQGFSGYTF
>-|-|TRBJ2-5|TRBV25-1
TGTGCCAGCAGACTAGCAGAGACCCAGTACTTC
CASRLAETQYF
>-|-|TRBJ2-7|TRBV2
TGTGCCAGCAGTGGGGAGCACGAGCAGTACTTC
CASSGEHEQYF
>-|TRBD1|TRBJ2-7|TRBV6-1
TGTGCCAGCAGTATGGGACAGGGGGCTTACGAGCAGTACTTC
CASSMGQGAYEQYF
>once|-|TRBJ2-1|TRBV5-1
TGCGCCAGCAGCTTCGGAAAGAACAATGAGCAGTTCTTC
CASSFGKNNEQFF
>-|-|TRBJ1-2|TRBV5-1
TGCGCCAGCAGCTTGAACAGGGCTGGCTACACCTTC
CASSLNRAGYTF
>-|TRBD2|TRBJ2-7|TRBV9
TGTGCCAGCAGCGTAGACTCTAGCGGGAGCTACGAGCAGTACTTC
CASSVDSSGSYEQYF
>-|TRBD2|TRBJ2-3|TRBV5-1
TGCGCCAGCAGCCTAGGGACTAGCGGTAGCACAGATACGCAGTATTTT
CASSLGTSGSTDTQYF
>-|-|TRBJ2-5|TRBV25-1
TGTGCCAGCAGTGACGTAACGGGCCCACAAGAGACCCAGTACTTC
CASSDVTGPQETQYF
>-|-|TRBJ2-7|TRBV25-1
TGTGCCAGCAGTCAAGGGACTCCAGGGGCCTACGAGCAGTACTTC
CASSQGTPGAYEQYF
>-|-|TRBJ2-1|TRBV5-1
TGCGCCAGCAGGGATAGCGAATACAATGAGCAGTTCTTC
CASRDSEYNEQFF
>-|TRBD2|TRBJ2-1|TRBV11-1
TGTGCCAGCAGCTTAGAACTAGCGGGGGACAATGAGCAGTTCTTC
CASSLELAGDNEQFF
>-|-|TRBJ2-7|TRBV5-4
TGTGCCAGCAGCCCCGGAGGCAGGTGGTACGAGCAGTACTTC
CASSPGGRWYEQYF
>-|-|TRBJ1-1|TRBV6-1
TGTGCCAGCAGTGAATTTTTGGCCGGGTGGGACACTGAAGCTTTCTTT
CASSEFLAGWDTEAFF
>-|-|TRBJ1-1|TRBV5-6
TGTGCCAGCAGCTTGGACAGATCTGAAGCTTTCTTT
CASSLDRSEAFF
>-|TRBD1|TRBJ1-6|TRBV5-6
TGTGCCAGCAGTCCGGGACAGGGGAATTCACCCCTCCACTTT
CASSPGQGNSPLHF
>-|-|TRBJ2-1|TRBV19
TGTGCCAGTAGTCGGTGGACTGAGCAGTTCTTC
CASSRWTEQFF
>-|TRBD1|TRBJ2-3|TRBV5-4
TGTGCCAGCAGCTTGGGCTACAGGGGGTCGGCAGATACGCAGTATTTT
CASSLGYRGSADTQYF
>-|-|TRBJ2-5|TRBV9
TGTGCCAGCAGCGTAGCTCCCCAGAAGGGTCAAGAGACCCAGTACTTC
CASSVAPQKGQETQYF